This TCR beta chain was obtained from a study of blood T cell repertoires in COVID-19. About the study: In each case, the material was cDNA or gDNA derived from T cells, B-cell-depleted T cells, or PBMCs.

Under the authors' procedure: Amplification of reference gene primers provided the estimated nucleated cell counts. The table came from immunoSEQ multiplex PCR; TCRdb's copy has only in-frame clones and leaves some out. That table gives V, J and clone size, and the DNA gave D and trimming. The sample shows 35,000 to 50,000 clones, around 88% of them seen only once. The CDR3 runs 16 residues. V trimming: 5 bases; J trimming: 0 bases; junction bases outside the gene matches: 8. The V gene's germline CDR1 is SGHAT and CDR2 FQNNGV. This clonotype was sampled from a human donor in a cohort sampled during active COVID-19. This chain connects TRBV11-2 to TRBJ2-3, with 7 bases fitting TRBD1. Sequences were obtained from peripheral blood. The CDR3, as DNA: TGTGCCAGCAGCCCTTTCGGACAGGCGAGCACAGATACGCAGTATTTT. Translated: CASSPFGQASTDTQYF.